Each of the 17 T cell receptor beta chains below was sequenced from the same sample in a study of blood T cell repertoires in COVID-19. The method was immunoSEQ multiplex PCR; TCRdb's version includes in-frame clones alone and lacks a portion of them. The sample has some 300,000 clones, around 91% seen once. Sequenced material: peripheral blood. Receptors originate from a woman between 35 and 50 years old with COVID-19, enrolled during active disease.

The rearrangement joins TRBV12-3 or TRBV12-4 to TRBJ2-1; D uncertain. There are 13 residues in the CDR3. V lost 2 bases, J lost 13 bases, and 15 bases lay in between. In DNA form, the CDR3 reads TGTGCCAGCAGTTTACGACACGTCAATCACCAGTTCTTC. As protein: CASSLRHVNHQFF.

The genes are TRBV3-1 (or the pseudogene TRBV3-2) and TRBJ2-1; D unresolved. The CDR3 consists of 17 residues. V was cut by 4 bases and J by 1 base, with 17 bases left in between. From germline, CDR1 is LGHDT and CDR2 YNNKEL (reference sequence). CDR3 protein: CASSPDTHRLSYNEQFF. Here the CDR3 DNA reads TGTGCCAGCAGCCCCGATACTCACCGCCTTTCCTACAATGAGCAGTTCTTC.

The rearrangement joins TRBV5-5 to TRBJ2-5; D unclear. The germline V and J ends were trimmed by 4 bases and 1 base, with 8 bases remaining between them. The CDR3 is 13 amino acids. From germline, CDR1 is SGHKS and CDR2 YYEKEE (reference sequence). The CDR3 DNA sequence: TGTGCCAGCAGCGGGCCCCTCCAAGAGACCCAGTACTTC. Translating it yields CASSGPLQETQYF.

This clone appeared once. The rearrangement uses TRBV6-5 and TRBJ2-7; the D gene is possibly TRBD1 (5 bases). V gave up 3 bases and J gave up 6 bases, with 12 bases separating them. CDR1 is MNHEY and CDR2 is SVGAGI in the germline V gene. This CDR3 comprises 13 residues. The CDR3 DNA follows: TGTGCCAGCAGTTATCAGGGTCTGGGCGAGCAGTACTTC. Encoded protein: CASSYQGLGEQYF.

V is TRBV19 and J is TRBJ1-6; TRBD1 is a possible D gene (5 bases). V was clipped by 4 bases and J by 10 bases, with 17 bases between them. Germline V gene sequence: CDR1 LNHDA, CDR2 SQIVND (reference sequence). The CDR3 consists of 15 residues. In nucleotides, the CDR3 is TGTGCCAGTAGTACCCAAGGACAAGCAGGATCACCCCTCCACTTT. It specifies CASSTQGQAGSPLHF.

The genes are TRBV4-2 and TRBJ2-1; 10 positions agree with TRBD2. This CDR3 region has 17 residues. V lost 0 bases, J lost 4 bases, and 6 bases stayed unmatched. The V gene's germline CDR1 is LGHNA and CDR2 YNFKEQ. The DNA of the CDR3 is TGTGCCAGCAGCCAAGATCCTGGAGCGGGGGGGTACAATGAGCAGTTCTTC. It encodes CASSQDPGAGGYNEQFF.

V usage is TRBV20-1 and J usage is TRBJ1-2; 7 positions match TRBD1. J gave up 6 bases and V 3 bases, and 4 bases lay outside the gene matches. The length of the CDR3 is 12 residues. Germline V gives CDR1 DFQATT, CDR2 SNEGSKA (reference sequence). CDR3 DNA: TGCAGTGCTAGTCAGGGGGTTGATGGCTACACCTTC. Amino acids: CSASQGVDGYTF.

V and J are TRBV7-9 and TRBJ2-7; the D is unclear. Germline V gene lookup returns CDR1 SEHNR and CDR2 FQNEAQ (reference sequence). CDR3 length equals 14 residues. Trimming stripped 5 bases from V and 3 bases from J, with 14 bases between. CDR3 coding DNA: TGTGCCAGCAGCCATACACACGGAGTCTACGAGCAGTACTTC. This sequence encodes CASSHTHGVYEQYF.

This clone was detected only a few times. The rearrangement joins TRBV28 to TRBJ1-1, with D unclear. Trimming removed 6 bases from V and 5 bases from J, with 19 bases in between. Germline V lookup: CDR1 MDHEN, CDR2 SYDVKM. This CDR3 has 15 residues. The CDR3: CASRAAEGRGTEAFF. The CDR3 DNA reads as TGTGCCAGCAGGGCCGCAGAGGGAAGAGGGACTGAAGCTTTCTTT.

The chain combines TRBV6-2 or TRBV6-3 with TRBJ2-1, with 8 bases that match TRBD2. Trimming removed 2 bases from V and 6 bases from J; junction bases left unmatched: 12. Germline loops: CDR1 MNHEY, CDR2 SVGEGT. The CDR3 is 17 residues long. The CDR3 nucleotides are TGTGCCAGCAGTTACCCCGCCGGGACTAGTAGGAGCAATGAGCAGTTCTTC. Its protein is CASSYPAGTSRSNEQFF.

The chain employs TRBV28 and TRBJ2-2; D not resolved. The CDR3 loop spans 14 amino acids. V was cut by 6 bases and J by 2 bases, with 10 bases left in between. Germline CDR1 MDHEN, CDR2 SYDVKM. The chain's CDR3 is CASSRRVNTGELFF. As DNA, the CDR3 is TGTGCCAGCAGCAGACGGGTAAACACCGGGGAGCTGTTTTTT.

This rearrangement joins TRBV29-1 to TRBJ2-1; 15 bases line up with TRBD2. V was pared by 5 bases and J by 10 bases, with 9 bases of the junction left unmatched. Looked up from germline, CDR1 is SQVTM and CDR2 is ANQGSEA. The CDR3 is 15 residues long. This chain's CDR3 is CSVYPGLAGGNEQFF. CDR3 nucleotide sequence: TGCAGCGTTTACCCCGGACTAGCGGGAGGGAACGAGCAGTTCTTC.

This chain joins TRBV5-4 and TRBJ1-1; tentative D call: TRBD1 (6 bases). Germline values: CDR1 SGHNT, CDR2 YYREEE (reference sequence). The CDR3 totals 14 residues. V dropped 3 bases and J dropped 6 bases, with 15 bases sitting between them. The DNA for the CDR3 is TGTGCCAGCAGCTGGGGGGGCACGGGGGCTGAAGCTTTCTTT. This sequence encodes CASSWGGTGAEAFF. The full variable domain, rest sourced from reference TRBV5-4 and TRBJ1-1, is ETGVTQSPTHLIKTRGQQVTLRCSSQSGHNTVSWYQQALGQGPQFIFQYYREEENGRGNFPPRFSGLQFPNYSSELNVNALELDDSALYLCASSWGGTGAEAFFGQGTRLTVV.

This chain links TRBV29-1 with TRBJ1-1; D uncertain. The CDR3 is made up of 13 amino acids. CDR1 is SQVTM, CDR2 ANQGSEA, per germline. CDR3 bases: TGCAGTGCCCGGGGTCGATTAAACACTGAAGCTTTCTTT. It codes for CSARGRLNTEAFF.

J is TRBJ2-2 and V is TRBV7-3, with 10 bases fitting TRBD1. This CDR3 region has 15 residues. CDR1 and CDR2 (germline): SGHTA, FQGTGA. V was pared by 5 bases and J by 5 bases, with 5 bases of the junction left unmatched. Written as DNA, the CDR3 is TGTGCCAGCAGCCTGACAGGGGGCGCGACCGGGGAGCTGTTTTTT. Its translation is CASSLTGGATGELFF.

This clone came up once. The chain employs TRBV29-1 and TRBJ1-1; D gene ambiguous. This CDR3 has 13 residues. Looked up from germline, CDR1 is SQVTM and CDR2 is ANQGSEA. With 1 base removed from V and 1 base from J, the gap between germline ends came to 7 bases. The CDR3 DNA follows: TGCAGCGTTGAAGGACCGGGGAACACTGAAGCTTTCTTT. Residues: CSVEGPGNTEAFF.

V and J are TRBV15 and TRBJ1-2; D gene unclear. The length of the CDR3 is 13 residues. CDR1 is LNHNV, CDR2 YYDKDF, per germline (reference sequence). V was clipped by 4 bases and J by 7 bases, with 13 bases between them. CDR3 sequence: CATSMYRAVGYTF. CDR3 DNA: TGTGCCACCAGCATGTACAGAGCCGTTGGCTACACCTTC.